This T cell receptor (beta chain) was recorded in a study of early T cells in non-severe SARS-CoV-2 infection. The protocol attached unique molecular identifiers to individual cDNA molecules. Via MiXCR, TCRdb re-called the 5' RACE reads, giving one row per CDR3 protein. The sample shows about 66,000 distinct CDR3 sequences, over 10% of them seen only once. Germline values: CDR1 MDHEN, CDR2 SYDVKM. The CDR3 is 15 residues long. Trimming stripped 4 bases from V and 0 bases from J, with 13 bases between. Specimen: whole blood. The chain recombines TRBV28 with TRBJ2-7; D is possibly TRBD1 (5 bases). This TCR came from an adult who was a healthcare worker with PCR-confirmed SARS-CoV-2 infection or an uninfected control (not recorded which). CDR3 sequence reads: CASSSPAGPSYEQYF. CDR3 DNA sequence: TGTGCCAGCAGTTCGCCGGCAGGGCCCTCCTACGAGCAGTACTTC.